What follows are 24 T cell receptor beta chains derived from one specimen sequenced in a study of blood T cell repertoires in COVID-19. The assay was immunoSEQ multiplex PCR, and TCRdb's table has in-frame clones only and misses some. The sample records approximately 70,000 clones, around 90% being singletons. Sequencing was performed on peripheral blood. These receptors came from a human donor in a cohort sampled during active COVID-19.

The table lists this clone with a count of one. The CDR3 sequence is CASSYSLSIRQYF. The CDR3 DNA is TGTGCCAGCAGTTACTCCTTGTCTATTAGACAGTATTTT. V is TRBV6-5 and J is TRBJ2-3, with unresolved D. The CDR3 has 13 residues. Trimming cost V 0 bases and J 12 bases, with 13 bases left between them. Per the germline V gene, CDR1 is MNHEY and CDR2 is SVGAGI.

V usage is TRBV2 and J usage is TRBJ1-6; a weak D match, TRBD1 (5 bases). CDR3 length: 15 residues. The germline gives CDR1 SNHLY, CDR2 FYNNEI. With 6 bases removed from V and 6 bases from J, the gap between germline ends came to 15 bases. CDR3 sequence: CASSDQGRRNSPLHF. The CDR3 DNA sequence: TGTGCCAGCAGCGACCAGGGTCGTCGTAATTCACCCCTCCACTTT.

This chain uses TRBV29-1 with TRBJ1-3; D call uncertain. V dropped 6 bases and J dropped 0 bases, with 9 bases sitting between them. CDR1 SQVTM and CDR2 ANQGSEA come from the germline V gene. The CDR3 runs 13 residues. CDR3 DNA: TGCAGCGTCAAAGAGAGCTCTGGAAACACCATATATTTT. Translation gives CSVKESSGNTIYF.

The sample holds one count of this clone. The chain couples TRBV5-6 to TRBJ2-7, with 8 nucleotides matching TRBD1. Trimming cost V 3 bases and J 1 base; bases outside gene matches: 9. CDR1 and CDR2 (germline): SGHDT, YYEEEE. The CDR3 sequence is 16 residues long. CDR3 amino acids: CASSYRTGRGSYEQYF. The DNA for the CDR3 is TGTGCCAGCAGCTACAGGACAGGGCGGGGATCCTACGAGCAGTACTTC. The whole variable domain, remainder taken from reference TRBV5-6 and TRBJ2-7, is DAGVTQSPTHLIKTRGQQVTLRCSPKSGHDTVSWYQQALGQGPQFIFQYYEEEERQRGNFPDRFSGHQFPNYSSELNVNALLLGDSALYLCASSYRTGRGSYEQYFGPGTRLTVT.

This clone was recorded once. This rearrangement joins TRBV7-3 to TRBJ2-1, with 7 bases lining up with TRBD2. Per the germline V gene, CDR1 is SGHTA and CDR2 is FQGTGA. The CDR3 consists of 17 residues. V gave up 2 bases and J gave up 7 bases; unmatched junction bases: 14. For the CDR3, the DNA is TGTGCCAGCAGCTTAGATTCGGGGGGAGGAGGCCTAAATGAGCAGTTCTTC. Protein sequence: CASSLDSGGGGLNEQFF.

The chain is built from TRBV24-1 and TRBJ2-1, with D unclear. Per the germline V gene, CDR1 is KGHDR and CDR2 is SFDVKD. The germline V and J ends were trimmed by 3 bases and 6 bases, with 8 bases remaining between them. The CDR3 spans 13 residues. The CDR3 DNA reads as TGTGCCACCAGTGATCCCCCCGTCAATGAGCAGTTCTTC. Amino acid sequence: CATSDPPVNEQFF.

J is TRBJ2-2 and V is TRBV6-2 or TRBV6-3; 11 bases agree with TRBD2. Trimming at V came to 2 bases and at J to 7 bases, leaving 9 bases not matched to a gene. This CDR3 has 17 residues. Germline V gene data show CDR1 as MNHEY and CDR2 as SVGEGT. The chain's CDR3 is CASSYDSGRAVVGELFF. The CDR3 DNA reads TGTGCCAGCAGTTACGATAGCGGGAGGGCCGTAGTCGGGGAGCTGTTTTTT.

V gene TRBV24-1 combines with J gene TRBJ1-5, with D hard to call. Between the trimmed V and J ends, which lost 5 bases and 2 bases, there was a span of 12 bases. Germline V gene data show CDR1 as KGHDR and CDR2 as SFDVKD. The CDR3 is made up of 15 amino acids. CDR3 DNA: TGTGCCACCAGTGGTGGGAGCGGGGGCAATCAGCCCCAGCATTTT. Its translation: CATSGGSGGNQPQHF.

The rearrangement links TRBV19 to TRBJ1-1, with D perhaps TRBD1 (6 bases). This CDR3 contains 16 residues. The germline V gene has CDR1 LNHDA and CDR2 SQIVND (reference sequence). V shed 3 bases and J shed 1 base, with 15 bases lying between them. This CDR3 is CASSIRLGTQNTEAFF. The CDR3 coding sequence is TGTGCCAGTAGTATTAGATTAGGGACACAGAACACTGAAGCTTTCTTT.

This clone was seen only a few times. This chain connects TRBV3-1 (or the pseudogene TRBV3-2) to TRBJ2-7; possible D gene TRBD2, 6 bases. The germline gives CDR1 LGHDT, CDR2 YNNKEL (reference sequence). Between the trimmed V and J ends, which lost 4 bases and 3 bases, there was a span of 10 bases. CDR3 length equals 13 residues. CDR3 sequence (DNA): TGTGCCAGCAGCCCTCGGGGAGGCTACGAGCAGTACTTC. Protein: CASSPRGGYEQYF.

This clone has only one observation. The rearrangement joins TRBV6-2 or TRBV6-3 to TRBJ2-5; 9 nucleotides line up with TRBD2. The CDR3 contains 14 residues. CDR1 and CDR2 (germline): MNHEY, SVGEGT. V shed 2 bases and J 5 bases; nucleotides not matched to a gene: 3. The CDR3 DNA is TGTGCCAGCAGTTACGGCGGGGGGGCTGAGACCCAGTACTTC. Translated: CASSYGGGAETQYF.

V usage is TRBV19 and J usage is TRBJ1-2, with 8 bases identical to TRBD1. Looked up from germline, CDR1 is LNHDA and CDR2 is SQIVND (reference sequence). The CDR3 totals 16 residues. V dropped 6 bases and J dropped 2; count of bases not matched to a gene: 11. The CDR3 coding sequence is TGTGCCAGTAGGCCAAAAAGACAGGGGATGAACTATGGCTACACCTTC. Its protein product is CASRPKRQGMNYGYTF.

The CDR3 DNA follows: TGCGCCAGCAGCTTGGCGACTAGCGGGGCCCCCTACGAGCAGTACTTC. As protein: CASSLATSGAPYEQYF. This chain connects TRBV5-1 to TRBJ2-7; TRBD2 matches 11 bases. This CDR3 has 16 residues. Germline assignment: CDR1 SGHRS and CDR2 YFSETQ. The V segment lost 0 bases and the J segment 2 bases; nucleotides outside the gene matches: 4.

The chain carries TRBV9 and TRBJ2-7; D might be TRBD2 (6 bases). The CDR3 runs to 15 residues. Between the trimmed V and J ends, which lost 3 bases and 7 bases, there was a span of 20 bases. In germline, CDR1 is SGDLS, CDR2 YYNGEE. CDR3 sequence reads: CASSAAGTPEEEQYF. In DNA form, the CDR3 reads TGTGCCAGCAGCGCAGCCGGGACTCCCGAGGAAGAGCAGTACTTC.

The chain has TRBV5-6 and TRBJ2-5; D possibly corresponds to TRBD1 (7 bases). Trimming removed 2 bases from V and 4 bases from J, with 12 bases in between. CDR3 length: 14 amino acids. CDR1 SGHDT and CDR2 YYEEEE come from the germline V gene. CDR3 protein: CASSLQGRGETQYF. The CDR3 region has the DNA TGTGCCAGCAGCTTACAGGGGCGGGGAGAGACCCAGTACTTC.

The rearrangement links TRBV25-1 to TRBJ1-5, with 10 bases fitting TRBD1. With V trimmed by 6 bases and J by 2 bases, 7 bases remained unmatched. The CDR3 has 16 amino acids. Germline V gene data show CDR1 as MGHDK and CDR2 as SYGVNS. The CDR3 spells CASRETGTGGNQPQHF. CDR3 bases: TGTGCCAGCAGGGAGACGGGGACAGGGGGCAATCAGCCCCAGCATTTT.

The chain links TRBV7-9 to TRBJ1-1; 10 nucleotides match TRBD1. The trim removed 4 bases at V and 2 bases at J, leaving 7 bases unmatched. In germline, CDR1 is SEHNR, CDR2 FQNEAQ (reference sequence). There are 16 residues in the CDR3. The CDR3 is CASSSPGTGVNTEAFF. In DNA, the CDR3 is TGTGCCAGCAGCTCTCCTGGGACAGGGGTTAACACTGAAGCTTTCTTT.

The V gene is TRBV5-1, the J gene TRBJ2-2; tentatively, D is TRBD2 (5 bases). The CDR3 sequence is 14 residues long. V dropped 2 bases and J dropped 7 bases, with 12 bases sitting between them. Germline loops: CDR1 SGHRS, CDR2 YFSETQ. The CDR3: CASSFYSGNGELFF. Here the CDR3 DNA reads TGCGCCAGCAGCTTCTACAGCGGAAACGGGGAGCTGTTTTTT.

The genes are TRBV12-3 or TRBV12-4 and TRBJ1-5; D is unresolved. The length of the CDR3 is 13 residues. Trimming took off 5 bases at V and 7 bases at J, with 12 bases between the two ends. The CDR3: CASSVGGAQPQHF. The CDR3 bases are TGTGCCAGCAGTGTGGGAGGAGCCCAGCCCCAGCATTTT.

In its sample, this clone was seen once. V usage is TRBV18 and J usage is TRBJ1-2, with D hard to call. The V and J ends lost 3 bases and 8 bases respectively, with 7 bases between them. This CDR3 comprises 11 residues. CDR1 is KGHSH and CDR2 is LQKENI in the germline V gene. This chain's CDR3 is CASSPNEGYTF. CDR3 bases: TGTGCCAGCTCACCGAACGAGGGCTACACCTTC.

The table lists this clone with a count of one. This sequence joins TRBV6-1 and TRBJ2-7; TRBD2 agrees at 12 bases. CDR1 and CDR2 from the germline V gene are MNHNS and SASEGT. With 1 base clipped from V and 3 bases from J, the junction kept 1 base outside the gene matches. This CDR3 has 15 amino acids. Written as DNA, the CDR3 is TGTGCCAGCAGTGAAGGACTAGCGGGAGTCTACGAGCAGTACTTC. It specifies CASSEGLAGVYEQYF.

CDR3 residues: CASSWGGNRNEQFF. CDR3 DNA: TGTGCCAGCAGCTGGGGGGGGAATCGCAATGAGCAGTTCTTC. This chain links TRBV7-8 with TRBJ2-1; TRBD2 matches 7 bases. Germline CDR1 reads SGHVS; CDR2 reads FQNEAQ. CDR3 length equals 14 residues. V shed 4 bases and J 6 bases; nucleotides not matched to a gene: 6.

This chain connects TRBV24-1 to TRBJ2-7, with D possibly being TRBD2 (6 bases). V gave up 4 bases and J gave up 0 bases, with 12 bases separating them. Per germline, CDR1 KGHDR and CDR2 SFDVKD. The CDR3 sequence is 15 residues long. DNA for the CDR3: TGTGCCACCAGTGAGGGGACTCCCGGCTCCTACGAGCAGTACTTC. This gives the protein CATSEGTPGSYEQYF.

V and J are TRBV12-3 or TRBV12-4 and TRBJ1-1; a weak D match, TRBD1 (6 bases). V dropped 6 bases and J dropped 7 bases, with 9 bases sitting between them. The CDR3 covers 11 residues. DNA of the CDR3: TGTGCCAGCAGGGGGACACTTGAAGCTTTCTTT. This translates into CASRGTLEAFF.